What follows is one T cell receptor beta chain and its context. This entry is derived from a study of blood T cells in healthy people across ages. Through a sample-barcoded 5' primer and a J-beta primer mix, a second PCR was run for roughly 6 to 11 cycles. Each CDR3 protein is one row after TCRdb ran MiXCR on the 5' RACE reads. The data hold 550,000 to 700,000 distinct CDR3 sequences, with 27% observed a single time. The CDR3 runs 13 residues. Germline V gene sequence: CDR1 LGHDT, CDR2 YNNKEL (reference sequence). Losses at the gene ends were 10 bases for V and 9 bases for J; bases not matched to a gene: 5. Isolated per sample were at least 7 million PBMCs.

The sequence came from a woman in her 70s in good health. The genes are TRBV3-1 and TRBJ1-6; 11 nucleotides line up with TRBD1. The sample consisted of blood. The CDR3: CATGDRGSSPLHF. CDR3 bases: TGTGCCACCGGGGACAGGGGGAGTTCACCCCTCCACTTT.